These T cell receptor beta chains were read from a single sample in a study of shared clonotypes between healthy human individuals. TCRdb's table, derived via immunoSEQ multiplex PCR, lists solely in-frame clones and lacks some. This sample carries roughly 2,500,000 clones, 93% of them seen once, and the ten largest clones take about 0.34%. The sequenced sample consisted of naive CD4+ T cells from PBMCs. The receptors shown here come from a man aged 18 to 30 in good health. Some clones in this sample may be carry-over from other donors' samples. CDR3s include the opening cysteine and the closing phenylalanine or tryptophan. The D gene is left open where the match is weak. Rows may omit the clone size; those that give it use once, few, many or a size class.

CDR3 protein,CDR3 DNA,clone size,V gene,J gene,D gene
CASSSLILAGAEQYF,TGTGCCAGCAGCTCGCTGATTCTAGCGGGGGCCGAGCAGTACTTC,.,TRBV5-6,TRBJ2-7,TRBD2
CASSFTRGLFFEQYF,TGTGCCAGCAGTTTTACCAGGGGCCTTTTTTTCGAGCAGTACTTC,.,TRBV28,TRBJ2-7,.
CASSGGRVNTEAFF,TGTGCCAGCAGCGGCGGGAGGGTGAACACTGAAGCTTTCTTT,few,TRBV7-9,TRBJ1-1,.
CASAGSYGERSPLHF,TGTGCCAGCGCCGGAAGTTACGGCGAGCGATCACCCCTCCACTTT,.,TRBV28,TRBJ1-6,.
CASSLVAEGGYEQFF,TGTGCCAGCAGCTTAGTAGCGGAGGGGGGCTATGAGCAGTTCTTC,.,TRBV7-3,TRBJ2-1,.
CASSRGRNSGRMGTDTQYF,TGTGCCAGCAGCCGAGGCCGAAATAGCGGGAGAATGGGGACAGATACGCAGTATTTT,.,TRBV11-3,TRBJ2-3,TRBD2
CSVEGLAGATYEQYF,TGCAGCGTTGAAGGACTAGCGGGAGCAACCTACGAGCAGTACTTC,.,TRBV29-1,TRBJ2-7,TRBD2
CASSLLTEAFF,TGTGCCAGCAGCTTGCTCACTGAAGCTTTCTTT,.,TRBV7-2,TRBJ1-1,.
CASSYNYEQYF,TGTGCCAGCAGTTACAACTACGAGCAGTACTTC,.,TRBV6-5,TRBJ2-7,.
CASSLGYSVYEQYF,TGTGCCAGCAGTTTAGGGTACTCCGTCTACGAGCAGTACTTC,once,TRBV28,TRBJ2-7,.
CASSPLDRGRTGANVLTF,TGTGCCAGCAGCCCCCTCGACAGGGGTAGGACTGGGGCCAACGTCCTGACTTTC,.,TRBV7-8,TRBJ2-6,TRBD1
CASSKVAVGGNTIYF,TGTGCCAGCAGCAAAGTAGCGGTTGGGGGAAACACCATATATTTT,.,TRBV21-1,TRBJ1-3,.
CASLRDRGLTDTQYF,TGTGCCAGCCTACGGGACAGGGGACTTACAGATACGCAGTATTTT,.,TRBV2,TRBJ2-3,TRBD1
CAWSVRGRPSGANVLTF,TGTGCCTGGAGTGTACGGGGCCGACCCTCTGGGGCCAACGTCCTGACTTTC,.,TRBV30,TRBJ2-6,.
CASLRQGAEAFF,TGCGCCAGCCTCCGACAGGGGGCTGAAGCTTTCTTT,.,TRBV10-2,TRBJ1-1,TRBD1
CASSVTLSGGTYNEQFF,TGTGCCAGCAGCGTAACCCTTAGCGGGGGAACCTACAATGAGCAGTTCTTC,.,TRBV9,TRBJ2-1,TRBD2
CASGLVPGRSGTGELFF,TGTGCTAGTGGTTTGGTACCAGGCAGGTCGGGAACCGGGGAGCTGTTTTTT,.,TRBV12-5,TRBJ2-2,.
CASSLRQGSYNEQFF,TGTGCCAGCAGCCTCCGACAGGGCTCCTACAATGAGCAGTTCTTC,.,TRBV5-4,TRBJ2-1,TRBD1
CAWRGQGAGEQYF,TGTGCCTGGAGGGGACAGGGGGCGGGAGAGCAGTACTTC,.,TRBV30,TRBJ2-7,TRBD1
CASTRGGGLHF,TGTGCCAGCACTCGAGGAGGTGGCCTCCACTTT,.,TRBV28,TRBJ1-6,.
CASSVSFGTGGINEQYF,TGTGCCAGCAGCGTAAGCTTTGGGACAGGGGGGATCAACGAGCAGTACTTC,.,TRBV9,TRBJ2-7,TRBD1
CASSFIQGQGKNEQFF,TGTGCCAGCAGCTTTATCCAGGGACAGGGGAAGAATGAGCAGTTCTTC,.,TRBV7-2,TRBJ2-1,TRBD1